This T cell receptor beta chain comes out of a study of a mutant IDH1 vaccine in newly diagnosed glioma. At the level of the study: Of treated patients, 62.5% were men and approximately 40% women, averaging around 44 years.

Method: immunoSEQ multiplex PCR; TCRdb's copy keeps in-frame clones and lacks some. Of roughly 16,000 clones listed, around four fifths are singletons. CDR1 and CDR2 (germline): SNHLY, FYNNEI. The CDR3 loop spans 14 amino acids. Germline trimming cut 7 bases from V and 4 bases from J; bases unmatched to any gene: 4. The study's findings and limits: Pseudoprogression showed no apparent link to changes in top peripheral T cell clonotypes.

In the case of this clone: Its antigen is not known.

Indicated time point: baseline, week 1 (first vaccination visit). Described treatment: pre-vaccination baseline after standard-of-care therapy. The chain is built from TRBV2 and TRBJ2-1, with 10 bases that match TRBD2. The TCR originated in a man between 40 and 49 years old with glioma. Sequenced material: PBMCs, taken from a glioma patient treated with radiotherapy, temozolomide or both. The CDR3 spells CASTPSGGYNEQFF. The CDR3 region has the DNA TGTGCCAGCACTCCTAGCGGGGGATACAATGAGCAGTTCTTC.